This is a list of T cell receptor beta chains from one sample in a study of T cells expressing NK-cell markers. TCRdb processed the 5' RACE reads again and assigns one entry to each CDR3 protein, with no DNA. This sample carries about 430,000 distinct CDR3 sequences, with more than 1.4% going to the ten biggest clones. Sequencing used blood T cells: a sorted CD56 or NKG2C T cell subset, CD4+ or CD8+ T cells, or bulk PBMC T cells (not recorded which). The receptors shown here come from a woman in her fifties or sixties in good health. Each CDR3 is given with its conserved first and last residue.

TRBJ2-1 TRBV5-5 CASSYRGTSGSLYNEQFF
TRBJ2-1 TRBV3-1 CASSQDLMSGTSSYNEQFF
TRBJ2-4 TRBV5-1 CASSRQGTENIQYF
TRBJ2-1 TRBV6-5 CASTSSGSRNEQFF
TRBJ2-5 TRBV7-8 CASSSQRISETQYF
TRBJ1-1 TRBV30 CAWSGHRGTEAFF
TRBJ2-7 TRBV5-1 CASSPGRTSGLYEQYF
TRBJ2-1 TRBV21-1 CASSKVDSITYNEQFF
TRBJ2-1 TRBV9 CASSVGWKGTGRYNEQFF
TRBJ1-2 TRBV12-5 CASGPEDRGLNYGYTF
TRBJ1-3 TRBV12-3/TRBV12-4 CASSLRRSSGNTIYF
TRBJ2-1 TRBV20-1 CSARDFSRTQYNEQFF
TRBJ2-1 TRBV3-1 CASSQGRTGGINEQFF
TRBJ1-5 TRBV28 CASRPPQTGLQPQHF
TRBJ2-1 TRBV20-1 CSARLAYNEQFF
TRBJ2-1 TRBV24-1 CATSAETGWNEQFF
TRBJ2-2 TRBV12-3/TRBV12-4 CASSGGGRPGELFF
TRBJ1-1 TRBV10-3 CAIRDGTGMNTEAFF
TRBJ2-1 TRBV12-3/TRBV12-4 CASNTGRHVGYNEQFF
TRBJ2-3 TRBV6-5 CASSYDAGGFTDTQYF
TRBJ1-1 TRBV2 CASRPTRNTEAFF
TRBJ2-1 TRBV5-1 CASSLAGGASEQFF
TRBJ2-1 TRBV20-1 CSASGRSPDSYNEQFF
TRBJ2-3 TRBV12-3/TRBV12-4 CASSAGTVQGTQYF
TRBJ2-1 TRBV3-1 CASSPGQEVGEQFF
TRBJ1-2 TRBV20-1 CSASTGTTRYGYTF
TRBJ1-4 TRBV9 CASAPDQGRANEKLFF
TRBJ2-3 TRBV5-1 CASSDGRAGDTQYF
TRBJ2-7 TRBV5-1 CASSPGLAGVTGEQYF
TRBJ1-1 TRBV20-1 CSALWDPTGGTEAFF
TRBJ2-1 TRBV30 CAWMGGATSLPHEQFF
TRBJ2-3 TRBV7-9 CASSLVQGAAGTQYF
TRBJ1-5 TRBV5-6 CASSSRLGHQPQHF
TRBJ1-2 TRBV5-1 CASSLGDRVNYGYTF
TRBJ1-6 TRBV7-9 CASSFGTENSPLHF
TRBJ2-5 TRBV12-3/TRBV12-4 CASSPGQGRQETQYF
TRBJ1-4 TRBV7-9 CASSLARGQQTREKLFF
TRBJ2-1 TRBV5-1 CASSSPGQGWNEQFF
TRBJ1-2 TRBV20-1 CSAAGLANYGYTF
TRBJ1-5 TRBV5-6 CASSSKGASNQPQHF
TRBJ1-1 TRBV7-2 CASSIKAVTEAFF
TRBJ1-1 TRBV24-1 CATSDSSRAAFF
TRBJ2-2 TRBV6-1 CASSVAGRATGELFF
TRBJ1-5 TRBV7-2 CASSSGTPVHF
TRBJ2-3 TRBV2 CASSGTGSGTDTQYF
TRBJ2-3 TRBV5-5 CASSIDRFGSTDTQYF
TRBJ2-1 TRBV27 CASTRRGTSGNNEQFF
TRBJ2-2 TRBV10-3 CAISERGITITGELFF
TRBJ1-2 TRBV12-3/TRBV12-4 CASRPTGGVYGYTF
TRBJ2-5 TRBV12-3/TRBV12-4 CASSTGRLGTQYF
TRBJ2-3 TRBV3-1 CASSQDALGTDTQYF
TRBJ2-2 TRBV19 CASSIVASGIPNTGELFF
TRBJ2-3 TRBV5-5 CASSSGGDTQYF
TRBJ2-1 TRBV7-2 CASSPSLGRALNEQFF
TRBJ2-7 TRBV20-1 CSARKQSSYEQYF